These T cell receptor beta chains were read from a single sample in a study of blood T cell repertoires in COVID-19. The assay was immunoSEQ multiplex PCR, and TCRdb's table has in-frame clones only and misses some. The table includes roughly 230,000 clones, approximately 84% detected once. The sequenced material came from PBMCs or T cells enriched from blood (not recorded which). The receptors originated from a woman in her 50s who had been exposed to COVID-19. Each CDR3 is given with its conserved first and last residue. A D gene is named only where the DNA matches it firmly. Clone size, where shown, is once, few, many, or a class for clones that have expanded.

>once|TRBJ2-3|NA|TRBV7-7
TGTGCCAGCAGCTTGGAGAACCTCTTTAGCACAGATACGCAGTATTTT
CASSLENLFSTDTQYF
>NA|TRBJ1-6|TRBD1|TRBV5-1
TGCGCCAGCAGCTTCAAAACTGGGACAGGGGATAATTCACCCCTCCACTTT
CASSFKTGTGDNSPLHF
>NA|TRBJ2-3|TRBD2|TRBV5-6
TGTGCCAGCAGCTTCTCACTAGCGGGGGGACTCAAGCGGTCAGATACGCAGTATTTT
CASSFSLAGGLKRSDTQYF
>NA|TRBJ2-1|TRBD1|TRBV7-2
TGTGCCAGCAGCTTAGGAGTTGGACAGGGGAGGTTGAATGAGCAGTTCTTC
CASSLGVGQGRLNEQFF
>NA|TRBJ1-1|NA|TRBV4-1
TGCGCCAGCAGCCAAGTATACGGGTTTGAAGCTTTCTTT
CASSQVYGFEAFF
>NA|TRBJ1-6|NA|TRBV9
TGTGCCAGCAGCGCGGGGTCCTATAATTCACCCCTCCACTTT
CASSAGSYNSPLHF
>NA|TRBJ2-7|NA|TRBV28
TGTGCCAGCAGTTCGGGTCAACAGGGAATTCCCTACGAGCAGTACTTC
CASSSGQQGIPYEQYF
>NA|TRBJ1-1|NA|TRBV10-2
TGCGCCAGCAGCCAGGGTCCGAACACTGAAGCTTTCTTT
CASSQGPNTEAFF
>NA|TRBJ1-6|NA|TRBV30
TGTGCCTGGAGTTGGGACACCCCTCAGGCTGGTTCACCCCTCCACTTT
CAWSWDTPQAGSPLHF
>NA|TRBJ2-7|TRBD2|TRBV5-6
TGTGCCAGCAGCTTGGAGGAAGCGGGGGGCTACGAGCAGTACTTC
CASSLEEAGGYEQYF